What follows are 13 T cell receptor beta chains derived from one specimen sequenced in a study of T cell responses to AZD1222 COVID-19 vaccine. Generated by immunoSEQ multiplex PCR, the TCRdb table keeps only in-frame clones and is missing some. Among around 100,000 clones listed, less than 90% were seen once. The sequenced sample was peripheral blood, obtained on day 0 of AZD1222 vaccination. Every receptor here comes from an adult in good health.

This rearrangement joins TRBV6-5 to TRBJ2-6; no reliable D call. V was shortened by 10 bases and J by 0 bases, with 7 bases between the two germline ends. The CDR3 consists of 13 residues. Germline V gene data show CDR1 as MNHEY and CDR2 as SVGAGI. CDR3 sequence (DNA): TGTGCCACCCTCTTCTCTGGGGCCAACGTCCTGACTTTC. It translates to CATLFSGANVLTF.

The CDR3 nucleotides are TGTGCCAGCGGGATTAACTATAGCAATCAGCCCCAGCATTTT. Protein product: CASGINYSNQPQHF. The V call is TRBV28, the J call TRBJ1-5; D is unresolved. The germline gives CDR1 MDHEN, CDR2 SYDVKM. Between the trimmed V and J ends, which lost 8 bases and 0 bases, there was a span of 11 bases. CDR3 length: 14 amino acids.

The chain carries TRBV5-1 and TRBJ2-7; weak D call: TRBD2 (5 bases). The CDR3 has 15 residues. The ends were cut back, 4 bases at V and 0 bases at J, with 14 bases in the middle. CDR1 and CDR2 (germline): SGHRS, YFSETQ. The CDR3 reads CASSISRENSYEQYF. CDR3 coding DNA: TGCGCCAGCAGCATAAGTCGGGAAAACTCCTACGAGCAGTACTTC.

This chain connects TRBV7-9 to TRBJ2-1; 7 nucleotides align to TRBD1. CDR3 length: 15 residues. Trimming removed 1 base from V and 5 bases from J; junction bases left unmatched: 5. Germline CDR1 SEHNR, CDR2 FQNEAQ (reference sequence). The CDR3 here is CASSLVRGRDNEQFF. In DNA, the CDR3 is TGTGCCAGCAGCTTAGTTAGGGGGCGAGACAATGAGCAGTTCTTC.

This clone was counted a single time. The rearrangement links TRBV18 to TRBJ1-2; the match to TRBD1 covers 7 bases. The germline V gene has CDR1 KGHSH and CDR2 LQKENI. V lost 2 bases to trimming and J lost 4 bases; unmatched junction nucleotides: 1. There are 13 residues in the CDR3. CDR3 sequence: CASSPSGGYGYTF. CDR3 nucleotides: TGTGCCAGCTCACCATCAGGGGGCTATGGCTACACCTTC. The full variable domain, completed using reference TRBV18 and TRBJ1-2, is NAGVMQNPRHLVRRRGQEARLRCSPMKGHSHVYWYRQLPEEGLKFMVYLQKENIIDESGMPKERFSAEFPKEGPSILRIQQVVRGDSAAYFCASSPSGGYGYTFGSGTRLTVV.

The chain combines TRBV19 with TRBJ2-1; D may be TRBD1 (5 bases). The V gene's germline CDR1 is LNHDA and CDR2 SQIVND (reference sequence). V dropped 1 base and J dropped 6 bases, with 7 bases sitting between them. The CDR3 is 13 amino acids. The CDR3 DNA sequence: TGTGCCAGTAGTATAGGACAGAGCAATGAGCAGTTCTTC. Encoded protein: CASSIGQSNEQFF.

The chain links TRBV19 to TRBJ1-5, with 9 bases that match TRBD1. CDR1 is LNHDA and CDR2 is SQIVND in the germline V gene (reference sequence). CDR3 length equals 15 residues. Trimming cost V 5 bases and J 6 bases; bases outside gene matches: 8. CDR3 in DNA: TGTGCCAGTAGTGCAGGACAGGGGTTCGGTCAGCCCCAGCATTTT. Translating gives CASSAGQGFGQPQHF.

This clone occurred many times. The rearrangement uses TRBV10-3 and TRBJ1-2; D uncertain. Trimming left V 5 bases short and J 6 bases short, with 22 bases between. Germline values: CDR1 ENHRY, CDR2 SYGVKD. The CDR3 is 16 residues long. The CDR3 sequence is CAISRLGTSPDNGYTF. CDR3 in DNA: TGTGCCATCAGTAGACTGGGCACCAGTCCCGATAATGGCTACACCTTC.

The CDR3 here is CASSQAYDGNTIYF. The CDR3, as DNA: TGTGCCAGCAGCCAAGCCTACGACGGAAACACCATATATTTT. The chain links TRBV4-2 to TRBJ1-3; D gene uncertain. Per germline, CDR1 LGHNA and CDR2 YNFKEQ. The CDR3 contains 14 residues. Trimming took off 1 base at V and 4 bases at J, with 8 bases between the two ends.

The gene calls are TRBV6-5 and TRBJ1-4; 8 bases align to TRBD1. Germline CDR1 and CDR2: MNHEY and SVGAGI. This CDR3 contains 15 residues. V gave up 8 bases and J gave up 3 bases; unmatched junction bases: 8. The CDR3 nucleotides read TGTGCCAGCGGTCAGGGGGCATCAGCTAATGAAAAACTGTTTTTT. Translating gives CASGQGASANEKLFF.

This chain links TRBV6-5 with TRBJ1-2; TRBD1 is a possible D gene (5 bases). The CDR3 extends over 15 amino acids. V lost 4 bases and J lost 1, with 13 bases in between. Germline V gene lookup returns CDR1 MNHEY and CDR2 SVGAGI. DNA of the CDR3: TGTGCCAGCAGTTTTAGGCAGACAGTTAACTATGGCTACACCTTC. Translated: CASSFRQTVNYGYTF.

The J gene is TRBJ2-1, the V gene TRBV3-1 (or the pseudogene TRBV3-2); D call uncertain. Germline lookup yields CDR1 LGHDT and CDR2 YNNKEL (reference sequence). V was pared by 1 base and J by 7 bases, with 11 bases between. The CDR3 is made up of 14 amino acids. The CDR3 nucleotides are TGTGCCAGCAGCCAAGCTCCGGAGTTAAATGAGCAGTTCTTC. Its translation is CASSQAPELNEQFF.

This chain uses TRBV19 with TRBJ2-7; perhaps TRBD2 as D (5 bases). From germline, CDR1 is LNHDA and CDR2 SQIVND (reference sequence). The CDR3 has 14 residues. The germline V and J ends were trimmed by 2 bases and 2 bases, with 10 bases remaining between them. The CDR3 DNA follows: TGTGCCAGTAGTATATCCGCGGAGGCCTACGAGCAGTACTTC. This sequence encodes CASSISAEAYEQYF.